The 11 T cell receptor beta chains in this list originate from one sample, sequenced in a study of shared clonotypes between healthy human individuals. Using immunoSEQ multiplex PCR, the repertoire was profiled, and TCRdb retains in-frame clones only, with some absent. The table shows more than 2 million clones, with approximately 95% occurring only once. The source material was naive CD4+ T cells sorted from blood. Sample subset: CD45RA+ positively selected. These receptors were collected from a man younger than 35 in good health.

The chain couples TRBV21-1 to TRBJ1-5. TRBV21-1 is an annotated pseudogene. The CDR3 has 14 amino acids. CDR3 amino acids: CASSMPGGNQPQHF. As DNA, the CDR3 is TGTGCCAGCAGCATGCCGGGAGGGAATCAGCCCCAGCATTTT.

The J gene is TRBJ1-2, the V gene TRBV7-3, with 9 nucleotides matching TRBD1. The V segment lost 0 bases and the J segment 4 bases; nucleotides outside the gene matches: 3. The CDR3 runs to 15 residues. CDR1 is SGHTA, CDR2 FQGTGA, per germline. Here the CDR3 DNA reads TGTGCCAGCAGCTTAACAGGGACAGGGTCCTATGGCTACACCTTC. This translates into CASSLTGTGSYGYTF.

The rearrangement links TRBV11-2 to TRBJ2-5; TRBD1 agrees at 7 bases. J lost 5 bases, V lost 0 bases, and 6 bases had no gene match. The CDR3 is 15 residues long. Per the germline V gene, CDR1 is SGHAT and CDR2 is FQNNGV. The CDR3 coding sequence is TGTGCCAGCAGCTTAGACTACAGGGGAATGGAGACCCAGTACTTC. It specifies CASSLDYRGMETQYF.

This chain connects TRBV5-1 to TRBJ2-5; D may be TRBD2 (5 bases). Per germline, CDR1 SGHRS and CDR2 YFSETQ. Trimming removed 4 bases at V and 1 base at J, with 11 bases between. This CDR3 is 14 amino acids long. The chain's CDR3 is CASSPGDTQETQYF. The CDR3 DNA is TGCGCCAGCAGCCCCGGGGATACCCAAGAGACCCAGTACTTC. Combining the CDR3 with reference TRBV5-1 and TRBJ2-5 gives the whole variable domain KAGVTQTPRYLIKTRGQQVTLSCSPISGHRSVSWYQQTPGQGLQFLFEYFSETQRNKGNFPGRFSGRQFSNSRSEMNVSTLELGDSALYLCASSPGDTQETQYFGPGTRLLVL.

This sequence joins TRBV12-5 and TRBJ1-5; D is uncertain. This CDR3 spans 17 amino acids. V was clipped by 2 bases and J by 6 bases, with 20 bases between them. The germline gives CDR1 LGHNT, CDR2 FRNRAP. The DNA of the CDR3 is TGTGCTAGTGGTTTGTCTTGGACCCCGGCGGGCAGTCAGCCCCAGCATTTT. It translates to CASGLSWTPAGSQPQHF. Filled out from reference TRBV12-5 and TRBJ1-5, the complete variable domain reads DARVTQTPRHKVTEMGQEVTMRCQPILGHNTVFWYRQTMMQGLELLAYFRNRAPLDDSGMPKDRFSAEMPDATLATLKIQPSEPRDSAVYFCASGLSWTPAGSQPQHFGDGTRLSIL.

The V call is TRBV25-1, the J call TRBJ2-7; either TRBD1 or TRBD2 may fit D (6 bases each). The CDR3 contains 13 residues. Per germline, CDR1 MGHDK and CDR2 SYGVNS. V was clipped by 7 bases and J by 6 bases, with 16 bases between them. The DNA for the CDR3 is TGTGCCAGCATCGGGGGCATACCCTCCGAGCAGTACTTC. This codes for CASIGGIPSEQYF.

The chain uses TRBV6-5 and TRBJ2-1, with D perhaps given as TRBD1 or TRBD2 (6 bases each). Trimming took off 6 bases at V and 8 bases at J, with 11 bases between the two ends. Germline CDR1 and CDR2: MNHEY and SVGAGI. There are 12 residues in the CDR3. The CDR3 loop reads CASRGGTDEQFF. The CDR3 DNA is TGTGCCAGCAGGGGGGGCACGGATGAGCAGTTCTTC.

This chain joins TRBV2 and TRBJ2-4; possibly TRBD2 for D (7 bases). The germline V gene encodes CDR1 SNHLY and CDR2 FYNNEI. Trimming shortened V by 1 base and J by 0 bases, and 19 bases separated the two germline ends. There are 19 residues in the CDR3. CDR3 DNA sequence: TGTGCCAGCAGTGAAGATAGAGGGGGGAGGGCACTAGCCAAAAACATTCAGTACTTC. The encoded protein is CASSEDRGGRALAKNIQYF. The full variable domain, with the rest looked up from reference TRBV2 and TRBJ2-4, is EPEVTQTPSHQVTQMGQEVILRCVPISNHLYFYWYRQILGQKVEFLVSFYNNEISEKSEIFDDQFSVERPDGSNFTLKIRSTKLEDSAMYFCASSEDRGGRALAKNIQYFGAGTRLSVL.

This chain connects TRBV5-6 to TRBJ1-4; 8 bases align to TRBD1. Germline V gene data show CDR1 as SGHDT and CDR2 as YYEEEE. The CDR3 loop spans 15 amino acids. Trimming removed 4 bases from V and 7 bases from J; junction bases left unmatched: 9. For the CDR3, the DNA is TGTGCCAGCAGCAACTCAGGGGGCGAATTTGAAAAACTGTTTTTT. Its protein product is CASSNSGGEFEKLFF.

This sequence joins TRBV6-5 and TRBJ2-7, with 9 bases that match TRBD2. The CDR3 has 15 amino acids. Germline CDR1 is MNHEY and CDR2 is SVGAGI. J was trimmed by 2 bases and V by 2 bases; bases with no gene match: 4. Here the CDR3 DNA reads TGTGCCAGCAGTTACGGGCGGGAGGGTCCCTACGAGCAGTACTTC. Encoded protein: CASSYGREGPYEQYF.

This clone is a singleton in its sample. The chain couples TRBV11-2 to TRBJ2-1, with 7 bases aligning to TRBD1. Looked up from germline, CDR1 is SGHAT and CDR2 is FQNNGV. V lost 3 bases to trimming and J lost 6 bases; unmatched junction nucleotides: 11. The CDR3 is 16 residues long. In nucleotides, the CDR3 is TGTGCCAGCAGCTTGGTGAGACAGGGATTTGGCAATGAGCAGTTCTTC. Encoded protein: CASSLVRQGFGNEQFF. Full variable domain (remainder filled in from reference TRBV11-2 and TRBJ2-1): EAGVAQSPRYKIIEKRQSVAFWCNPISGHATLYWYQQILGQGPKLLIQFQNNGVVDDSQLPKDRFSAERLKGVDSTLKIQPAKLEDSAVYLCASSLVRQGFGNEQFFGPGTRLTVL.